What follows are 5 T cell receptor beta chains derived from one specimen sequenced in a study of T cell responses to AZD1222 COVID-19 vaccine (dated by TCRdb to about 2021). In light of the paper, this sample's time point label describes: about 28 days (+/-7) after the second vaccine dose. Library preparation employed the immunoSEQ multiplex PCR assay. What TCRdb holds here is the immuneACCESS table cut down to in-frame rearrangements. Part of the clones is not present; checked against another copy, under half of the missing clones reflect an unresolved V gene, and the others are unexplained. The sample records about 140,000 clones, roughly nine tenths of which are singletons. Together, the top ten hold more than 0.9% of the sample. The source material was peripheral blood, sampled 28 days after the second AZD1222 dose. These receptor sequences come from an adult who received the AZD1222 COVID-19 vaccine.

This rearrangement joins TRBV12-5 to TRBJ2-3; perhaps TRBD1 as D (5 bases). Trimming pared 0 bases from V and 7 bases from J, leaving 11 bases between. Germline loops: CDR1 LGHNT, CDR2 FRNRAP. CDR3 length: 14 amino acids. The CDR3 DNA follows: TGTGCTAGTGGTTTGGTCAGGGATCGGAATACGCAGTATTTT. Protein product: CASGLVRDRNTQYF. Variable domain in full (rest from reference TRBV12-5 and TRBJ2-3): DARVTQTPRHKVTEMGQEVTMRCQPILGHNTVFWYRQTMMQGLELLAYFRNRAPLDDSGMPKDRFSAEMPDATLATLKIQPSEPRDSAVYFCASGLVRDRNTQYFGPGTRLTVL.

The chain couples TRBV9 to TRBJ2-5, with unresolved D. V was pared by 0 bases and J by 4 bases, with 7 bases between. The CDR3 covers 13 residues. Germline CDR1 SGDLS, CDR2 YYNGEE. As DNA, the CDR3 is TGTGCCAGCAGCGTAGGTCTCCGAGAGACCCAGTACTTC. This gives the protein CASSVGLRETQYF.

This clone was counted between two and nine times. V usage is TRBV6-2 or TRBV6-3 and J usage is TRBJ1-5; 9 bases are shared with TRBD1. V gave up 5 bases and J gave up 1 base; unmatched junction bases: 9. This CDR3 comprises 17 residues. Per germline, CDR1 MNHEY and CDR2 SVGEGT. CDR3 in DNA: TGTGCCAGCAGTGCCGGGACAGGGCGATTGAGCAATCAGCCCCAGCATTTT. Translated, it gives CASSAGTGRLSNQPQHF.

V gene TRBV9 combines with J gene TRBJ2-7; D is tentatively TRBD1 or TRBD2 (6 bases each). This CDR3 region has 15 residues. Germline values: CDR1 SGDLS, CDR2 YYNGEE. V lost 6 bases and J lost 6, with 22 bases in between. In DNA form, the CDR3 reads TGTGCCAGCAACAAGGAGGGGGGCGCGGGGTCCGAGCAGTACTTC. Protein: CASNKEGGAGSEQYF.

The CDR3 DNA follows: TGTGCCAGCAGCCCAGGGGACAGGGTTAATTCACCCCTCCACTTT. This translates into CASSPGDRVNSPLHF. V usage is TRBV5-4 and J usage is TRBJ1-6, with TRBD1 identical over 9 bases. Germline V gene data show CDR1 as SGHNT and CDR2 as YYREEE (reference sequence). Germline trimming cut 4 bases from V and 6 bases from J; bases unmatched to any gene: 5. The CDR3 has 15 residues.